The 24 T cell receptor beta chains below all came from one sample that was sequenced in a study of read filtering for tumor transcriptome and immune sequencing. From roughly 390 ng of RNA, a library with molecular barcoded alpha/delta and beta/gamma adaptors was made. TCRdb itself ran the reads through MiXCR, one entry per CDR3 protein. The sample lists tens of thousands of distinct CDR3 sequences; about a fifth were seen once. Source material: a population of CD138-negative cells sorted from bone marrow. These receptors all come from a donor at least 40 years old with multiple myeloma.

About this clonotype itself: With a far larger clone one base away, a read error is the likely cause. The chain combines TRBV7-8 with TRBJ1-1; no clear D. Looked up from germline, CDR1 is SGHVS and CDR2 is FQNEAQ. The CDR3 is 13 residues long. Trimming took off 2 bases at V and 4 bases at J, with 8 bases between the two ends. The CDR3 nucleotides read TGTGCCAGCAGCTTAAGGCCGGCCACTGAAGCTTTCTTT. As protein: CASSLRPATEAFF.

This clonotype was detected ten times or more. This may be a read error: a much more frequent sequence differs by one nucleotide. V and J are TRBV6-5 and TRBJ2-6, with D possibly matching TRBD1 (6 bases). From germline, CDR1 is MNHEY and CDR2 SVGAGI. This CDR3 is built from 15 residues. V lost 8 bases and J lost 0, with 11 bases in between. CDR3 in DNA: TGTGCCAGCGGCGACAGGACCTCTGGGGCCAACGTCCTGACTTTC. This sequence encodes CASGDRTSGANVLTF.

This clonotype was observed many times. J is TRBJ1-1 and V is TRBV12-3 or TRBV12-4, with 8 nucleotides matching TRBD1. This CDR3 region has 14 residues. The V segment lost 4 bases and the J segment 0 bases; nucleotides outside the gene matches: 1. The CDR3 region has the DNA TGTGCCAGCAGTTCGGACAGGGTGAACACTGAAGCTTTCTTT. Encoded protein: CASSSDRVNTEAFF.

This clonotype was counted ten times or more. This chain connects TRBV6-1 to TRBJ2-5, with 12 nucleotides matching TRBD2. Germline V gene lookup returns CDR1 MNHNS and CDR2 SASEGT. CDR3 length: 16 residues. The ends lost 1 base at V and 3 bases at J; junction bases unmatched: 3. The CDR3 here is CASSEELAGGKETQYF. For the CDR3, the DNA is TGTGCCAGCAGTGAAGAACTAGCGGGAGGAAAAGAGACCCAGTACTTC.

This clonotype was seen at least ten times. The CDR3 protein is CSVGVGEAQPQHF. CDR3 DNA: TGCAGCGTTGGGGTTGGAGAGGCTCAGCCCCAGCATTTT. The V call is TRBV29-1, the J call TRBJ1-5; D is unresolved. Germline V gives CDR1 SQVTM, CDR2 ANQGSEA. CDR3 length: 13 amino acids. Trimming took off 4 bases at V and 6 bases at J, with 13 bases between the two ends.

This clonotype was counted many times. The genes are TRBV5-1 and TRBJ1-4; possible D gene TRBD1, 5 bases. Germline-derived CDR1 and CDR2 are SGHRS and YFSETQ. The V end was cut by 2 bases, the J end by 5 bases, with 13 bases between. The CDR3 runs to 15 residues. The DNA for the CDR3 is TGCGCCAGCAGCTTAGGGGACTCACGGAATGAAAAACTGTTTTTT. Amino acids: CASSLGDSRNEKLFF.

Regarding this clonotype: Mismatch with germline at one junction end may stem from a read error. The chain uses TRBV20-1 and TRBJ1-2; 12 bases line up with TRBD1. In germline, CDR1 is DFQATT, CDR2 SNEGSKA (reference sequence). The CDR3 is 15 amino acids. CDR3 coding DNA: TGCAGTGCTTTACCCAACCCGGGACAGGGGGCCGGCTACGCCTTC. As protein: CSALPNPGQGAGYAF.

This clonotype was observed many times. The CDR3 is CASSPDVYEQFF. The CDR3 DNA reads as TGTGCCAGCAGCCCCGACGTCTATGAGCAGTTCTTC. The rearrangement links TRBV7-6 to TRBJ2-1; no clear D gene. This CDR3 spans 12 amino acids. V lost 5 bases to trimming and J lost 8 bases, with 10 bases between them. Germline loops: CDR1 SGHVS, CDR2 FNYEAQ.

The table lists this clonotype with many counts. The V gene is TRBV9, the J gene TRBJ2-1; 7 positions agree with TRBD1. The CDR3 is 14 residues long. The V gene's germline CDR1 is SGDLS and CDR2 YYNGEE. V was pared by 1 base and J by 8 bases, with 6 bases of the junction left unmatched. CDR3 in amino acids: CASSVLRDSYEQFF. The DNA for the CDR3 is TGTGCCAGCAGCGTACTCCGGGACAGTTATGAGCAGTTCTTC.

In this sample, this clonotype turned up many times. The chain employs TRBV5-6 and TRBJ1-3; D is ambiguous. Germline V lookup: CDR1 SGHDT, CDR2 YYEEEE. The CDR3 is made up of 16 amino acids. The V end was cut by 0 bases, the J end by 0 bases, with 10 bases between. The CDR3, as DNA: TGTGCCAGCAGCTTGGGTCGGCCCCTCTCTGGAAACACCATATATTTT. The encoded protein is CASSLGRPLSGNTIYF.

Of note for this clonotype: Here the CDR3 omits its conserved ending phenylalanine or tryptophan, so a read error is the likely source. The DNA is left out, because the CDR3 cannot be placed on it with certainty; the CDR3 is given as TCRdb lists it. This chain uses TRBV4-1 with TRBJ2-3; the table names TRBD2, a call not compared with the DNA. The CDR3 has 17 amino acids, counting both end residues. Germline lookup yields CDR1 MGHRA and CDR2 YSYEKL. CDR3 amino acids: CASSQVLTSGAPNTQCS.

On this clonotype itself: It may be a read error: a sequence one base away is much more abundant. V usage is TRBV21-1 and J usage is TRBJ2-5. TRBV21-1 is an annotated pseudogene. The CDR3 length is 12 residues. This CDR3 reads CPSSKGEETQYF. Here the CDR3 DNA reads TGTCCCAGCAGCAAAGGCGAAGAGACCCAGTACTTC.

This clonotype showed up many times. The chain is built from TRBV7-9 and TRBJ1-1, with 12 bases matching TRBD1. CDR1 is SEHNR and CDR2 is FQNEAQ in the germline V gene (reference sequence). V lost 4 bases to trimming and J lost 1 base; unmatched junction nucleotides: 4. The CDR3 consists of 16 residues. The CDR3 DNA reads TGTGCCAGCAGCTCTCCGGGACAGGGGGCGAACACTGAAGCTTTCTTT. Protein product: CASSSPGQGANTEAFF.

CDR3 in DNA: TGCAGTGCTAGGACTAGCGGGAATGAGCAGTTCTTC. Encoded protein: CSARTSGNEQFF. This sequence joins TRBV20-1 and TRBJ2-1; 10 nucleotides line up with TRBD2. J lost 7 bases, V lost 3 bases, and 0 bases had no gene match. Germline V CDR1 and CDR2: DFQATT, SNEGSKA (reference sequence). The length of the CDR3 is 12 residues.

This clonotype has at least ten counts. The V and J genes are TRBV29-1 and TRBJ1-5; the match to TRBD1 covers 9 bases. Germline loops: CDR1 SQVTM, CDR2 ANQGSEA. Trimming took 6 bases from V and 11 from J; bases not matched to a gene: 8. The CDR3 extends over 12 amino acids. The CDR3 bases are TGCAGCGTGATACAGGGGGCACAGTCCCAGCATTTT. Encoded protein: CSVIQGAQSQHF.

This clonotype was seen many times. This chain connects TRBV7-8 to TRBJ2-2; TRBD1 might be the D (6 bases). With 5 bases removed from V and 7 bases from J, the gap between germline ends came to 17 bases. The CDR3 sequence is 15 residues long. Germline V lookup: CDR1 SGHVS, CDR2 FQNEAQ. The CDR3 DNA reads TGTGCCAGCAGCCGTATCTTGGACAGCCACGGGGAGCTGTTTTTT. Amino acid sequence: CASSRILDSHGELFF.

About this clonotype: At one end the junction does not follow the germline gene, possibly because of a read error. J is TRBJ2-7 and V is TRBV20-1, with a weak D call TRBD1 (5 bases). CDR1 and CDR2 from the germline V gene are DFQATT and SNEGSKA (reference sequence). The CDR3 contains 12 residues. CDR3 sequence reads: CGAEDRYYEQYF. The CDR3 coding sequence is TGCGGTGCTGAAGACAGATACTACGAGCAGTACTTC.

This clonotype was counted at least ten times. V usage is TRBV7-2 and J usage is TRBJ2-4, with D possibly being TRBD2 (6 bases). The V gene lost 3 bases and the J gene lost 4 bases, with 16 bases spanning the gap. This CDR3 contains 16 residues. From germline, CDR1 is SGHTA and CDR2 FQGNSA. The CDR3 here is CASSFLTSWGKNIQYF. DNA for the CDR3: TGTGCCAGCAGCTTCTTGACTAGTTGGGGGAAAAACATTCAGTACTTC.

This clonotype was detected ten times or more. A much larger clone is a single base away; this may be a read error. The chain joins TRBV9 to TRBJ2-1; D uncertain. V dropped 0 bases and J dropped 8 bases, with 3 bases sitting between them. This CDR3 comprises 11 residues. CDR1 SGDLS and CDR2 YYNGEE come from the germline V gene. The CDR3 sequence is CASSVGHEQFF. DNA for the CDR3: TGTGCCAGCAGCGTAGGCCATGAGCAGTTCTTC.

This clonotype was counted ten times or more. The gene calls are TRBV29-1 and TRBJ2-7; D is uncertain. Germline CDR1 reads SQVTM; CDR2 reads ANQGSEA. The CDR3 has 10 residues. The CDR3 loop reads CSDSEYEQYF. The CDR3, as DNA: TGCAGTGATTCGGAATACGAGCAGTACTTC.

A note on this clonotype: Germline is not matched at one junction end, which may reflect a read error. J is TRBJ1-5 and V is TRBV19; tentative D call: TRBD1 (5 bases). The CDR3 has 16 residues. The germline gives CDR1 LNHDA, CDR2 SQIVND (reference sequence). As DNA, the CDR3 is TGTGCCAGTCGTATAGGTGGACATGGAAACAATCGGCCCCAGCATTTT. Translation gives CASRIGGHGNNRPQHF.

V gene TRBV28 combines with J gene TRBJ2-5; 9 bases fit TRBD1. Trimming took 6 bases from V and 4 from J; bases not matched to a gene: 12. Germline V CDR1 and CDR2: MDHEN, SYDVKM. The CDR3 is made up of 16 amino acids. The CDR3 nucleotides read TGTGCCAGCAGCCAGACAGGGGGAGTTTCTAGAGAGACCCAGTACTTC. The encoded protein is CASSQTGGVSRETQYF.

This clonotype was counted a few times. The V call is TRBV11-2, the J call TRBJ1-5, with a possible D match to TRBD1 (5 bases). The CDR3 runs 14 residues. The V end lost 1 base, the J end lost 4 bases, and 8 bases lay between the germline ends. Germline CDR1 is SGHAT and CDR2 is FQNNGV. The CDR3 DNA reads TGTGCCAGCAGCTTAGGAGGGGAAAATCAGCCCCAGCATTTT. Translation: CASSLGGENQPQHF.

This clonotype was counted ten times or more. CDR3 DNA sequence: TGCAGTGCTAGGCGCGGGGAGCAGTTCTTC. This translates into CSARRGEQFF. This chain links TRBV20-1 with TRBJ2-1; D possibly corresponds to TRBD2 (5 bases). This CDR3 spans 10 amino acids. The V and J ends lost 3 bases and 10 bases respectively, with 7 bases between them. The V gene's germline CDR1 is DFQATT and CDR2 SNEGSKA (reference sequence).